The 17 T cell receptor beta chains below all came from one sample that was sequenced in a study of T-cell memory formation after mild COVID-19. TCRdb re-called the 5' RACE reads through MiXCR, storing one row per CDR3 protein. This sample has 390,000 or so distinct CDR3 sequences, with about 16% found just once. Material: PBMCs or a T cell subset sorted from them (not recorded which). These receptors all stem from a man aged 18 to 29 who had mild COVID-19 (a few samples of this study predate the infection). Cell type and time point are not known.

This chain uses TRBV20-1 with TRBJ1-1; D unclear. Germline CDR1 is DFQATT and CDR2 is SNEGSKA (reference sequence). The CDR3 spans 13 residues. The V and J ends lost 3 bases and 0 bases respectively, with 8 bases between them. CDR3 sequence (DNA): TGCAGTGCTAGTCTGGGTATGAACACTGAAGCTTTCTTT. It codes for CSASLGMNTEAFF.

CDR3 nucleotide sequence: TGTGCCAGTTTCAGCTATGGCTACACCTTC. It yields the protein CASFSYGYTF. The chain links TRBV19 to TRBJ1-2, with D unresolved. Trimming removed 8 bases at V and 4 bases at J, with 5 bases between. There are 10 residues in the CDR3. Germline values: CDR1 LNHDA, CDR2 SQIVND (reference sequence).

This clonotype was counted at least ten times. This chain connects TRBV5-1 to TRBJ1-5; 8 bases fit TRBD1. The CDR3 runs to 15 residues. The germline V gene has CDR1 SGHRS and CDR2 YFSETQ. V shed 2 bases, J shed 4 bases, and the junction held 5 bases outside the gene matches. CDR3 sequence: CASSLQGGGNQPQHF. CDR3 DNA sequence: TGCGCCAGCAGCTTACAGGGGGGGGGTAATCAGCCCCAGCATTTT. The full variable domain, completed using reference TRBV5-1 and TRBJ1-5, is KAGVTQTPRYLIKTRGQQVTLSCSPISGHRSVSWYQQTPGQGLQFLFEYFSETQRNKGNFPGRFSGRQFSNSRSEMNVSTLELGDSALYLCASSLQGGGNQPQHFGDGTRLSIL.

The V and J genes are TRBV12-3 or TRBV12-4 and TRBJ1-2; D gene ambiguous. Between the trimmed V and J ends, which lost 6 bases and 2 bases, there was a span of 16 bases. The CDR3 is 15 amino acids. CDR3 sequence: CASSKAWSLNYGYTF. The CDR3 DNA follows: TGTGCCAGCAGCAAAGCATGGAGTCTGAACTATGGCTACACCTTC.

V and J are TRBV7-2 and TRBJ2-4; tentative D call: TRBD1 (6 bases). CDR1 is SGHTA, CDR2 FQGNSA, per germline. V was trimmed by 3 bases and J by 3 bases, leaving 15 bases between them. This CDR3 comprises 16 residues. The CDR3 here is CASSFSQGWGKNIQYF. DNA of the CDR3: TGTGCCAGCAGCTTCTCACAGGGTTGGGGCAAAAACATTCAGTACTTC.

This clonotype has ten or more counts. The J gene is TRBJ1-2, the V gene TRBV7-9; D is unresolved. This CDR3 comprises 16 residues. The ends were cut back, 5 bases at V and 8 bases at J, with 24 bases in the middle. Germline CDR1 and CDR2: SEHNR and FQNEAQ (reference sequence). The CDR3 is CASSPILREHREGYTF. DNA of the CDR3: TGTGCCAGCAGCCCGATACTGCGCGAGCACCGTGAGGGCTACACCTTC.

The chain recombines TRBV6-6 with TRBJ1-2, with TRBD1 as a possible D gene (6 bases). The CDR3 loop spans 15 amino acids. Trimming left V 5 bases short and J 2 bases short, with 15 bases between. Per the germline V gene, CDR1 is MNHNY and CDR2 is SVGAGI (reference sequence). CDR3 nucleotides: TGTGCCAGCAGTGACAGGCAATTTGACAACTATGGCTACACCTTC. Protein: CASSDRQFDNYGYTF.

The rearrangement links TRBV7-2 to TRBJ1-2, with 8 bases fitting TRBD1. Germline-derived CDR1 and CDR2 are SGHTA and FQGNSA. The CDR3 has 16 amino acids. With 5 bases clipped from V and 2 bases from J, the junction kept 10 bases outside the gene matches. The CDR3 here is CASSLQPQGANYGYTF. The DNA for the CDR3 is TGTGCCAGCAGCCTCCAGCCCCAGGGGGCCAACTATGGCTACACCTTC.

This chain connects TRBV5-1 to TRBJ2-3; D uncertain. This CDR3 is built from 14 residues. Germline CDR1 reads SGHRS; CDR2 reads YFSETQ. V lost 1 base and J lost 0, with 6 bases in between. The CDR3 DNA sequence: TGCGCCAGCAGCTTGAGGTTCAGCACAGATACGCAGTATTTT. Protein sequence: CASSLRFSTDTQYF.

This clonotype appeared a few times. The chain uses TRBV29-1 and TRBJ2-1, with D possibly TRBD1 on 5 matching bases. V was pared by 8 bases and J by 5 bases, with 16 bases between. CDR1 is SQVTM and CDR2 is ANQGSEA in the germline V gene. The CDR3 is made up of 13 amino acids. CDR3 bases: TGCAGCACCGGCAGGGTTCGGCACAATGAGCAGTTCTTC. Translated: CSTGRVRHNEQFF.

This clonotype was seen more than once but under ten times. This chain uses TRBV25-1 with TRBJ2-1, with D possibly TRBD2 on 6 matching bases. The germline CDR1 and CDR2 sequences are MGHDK and SYGVNS. Between the trimmed V and J ends, which lost 4 bases and 0 bases, there was a span of 13 bases. This CDR3 comprises 16 residues. The CDR3: CASSGGLFLSYNEQFF. In DNA, the CDR3 is TGTGCCAGCAGTGGGGGACTTTTCCTCTCCTACAATGAGCAGTTCTTC.

The genes are TRBV20-1 and TRBJ2-1; D is undetermined. This CDR3 has 14 residues. Looked up from germline, CDR1 is DFQATT and CDR2 is SNEGSKA (reference sequence). Deletions cut 3 bases from V and 6 bases from J, with 15 bases between. DNA for the CDR3: TGCAGTGCTAGGGTCCCCGGGCCCCGCAATGAGCAGTTCTTC. Encoded protein: CSARVPGPRNEQFF.

DNA of the CDR3: TGTGCCAGCAGCCAAGATTGGGCGGGGGCGCCATTCGGTACGCAGTATTTT. The encoded protein is CASSQDWAGAPFGTQYF. The J gene is TRBJ2-3, the V gene TRBV4-2; D may be TRBD2 (7 bases). The CDR3 loop spans 17 amino acids. From germline, CDR1 is LGHNA and CDR2 YNFKEQ. V was clipped by 0 bases and J by 8 bases, with 21 bases between them.

The V gene is TRBV12-3 or TRBV12-4, the J gene TRBJ1-2; a possible D gene is TRBD1 (5 bases). V was pared by 3 bases and J by 7 bases, with 15 bases between. The CDR3 runs to 14 residues. CDR3 region: CASSLSREIRGYTF. The CDR3, as DNA: TGTGCCAGCAGTTTGAGCAGGGAGATCCGTGGCTACACCTTC.

The V and J genes are TRBV5-1 and TRBJ1-6; D possibly corresponds to TRBD1 (5 bases). Germline lookup yields CDR1 SGHRS and CDR2 YFSETQ. Trimming cost V 4 bases and J 6 bases, with 17 bases left between them. This CDR3 spans 16 amino acids. CDR3 residues: CASSAVSARGNSPLHF. The CDR3 DNA reads as TGCGCCAGCAGCGCCGTGTCAGCAAGGGGTAATTCACCCCTCCACTTT.

The genes are TRBV12-3 or TRBV12-4 and TRBJ1-5, with a tentative D call TRBD1 (6 bases). Trimming left V 7 bases short and J 6 bases short, with 13 bases between. The CDR3 spans 13 residues. The CDR3 spells CASTTGGRQPQHF. The CDR3 region has the DNA TGTGCCAGCACCACGGGGGGCCGTCAGCCCCAGCATTTT.

This clonotype has just a few counts. The gene calls are TRBV5-1 and TRBJ1-1; D gene unclear. CDR3 size: 15 residues. Between the trimmed V and J ends, which lost 4 bases and 0 bases, there was a span of 13 bases. Germline CDR1 reads SGHRS; CDR2 reads YFSETQ. CDR3 residues: CASSQTRAVNTEAFF. Here the CDR3 DNA reads TGCGCCAGCAGCCAAACTAGGGCAGTGAACACTGAAGCTTTCTTT.